This TCR beta chain came from a study of blood T cell repertoires in COVID-19 (dated by TCRdb to about 2020). General notes on the study: Collaborator samples came from the United States, Italy and Spain and covered acute and convalescent phases of COVID-19. HLA class I and class II types, where available, came from metadata supplied by the sample provider rather than from assay-based typing. Deeply sampled blood TCRbeta repertoires from subjects exposed to, actively infected with, or recovered from COVID-19 were included in the dataset. The repertoires were released in a freely available public database meant as a resource for research on the immune response to SARS-CoV-2. The material from the prospective study consisted of cDNA or gDNA derived from T cells, B-cell-depleted T cells, or PBMCs. Samples came from the ongoing ImmuneRACE study (first 160 participants) plus 1,254 subjects from 6 global collaborators. Nearly every sample came with metadata listing a de-identified subject ID, COVID-19 status, age in years and sex.

This clone was detected only once. Its antigen has not been determined. Base qualities are not recorded, but no much larger clone differs from it by a single base. Participants in the prospective study were enrolled through a virtual design, were aged about 18 to 100 years, and lived in fewer than 30 United States geographic areas. In the prospective study, cohorts were assigned on the basis of participant-reported clinical history obtained from a screening survey and a study questionnaire. Exposed participants were defined as having been in contact with someone with a PCR-confirmed or clinician-diagnosed COVID-19 case within 2 weeks of study entry. In the prospective study, mobile phlebotomists collected whole blood, serum and a nasopharyngeal or oropharyngeal swab from each participant. Participants in the prospective study had the option to provide additional blood draws and questionnaires over a roughly 2-month period. Before DNA extraction, prospective study blood samples were shipped either frozen or at room temperature.

General study outcomes and caveats: How much clinical and demographic metadata was included differed by source and by participant, and the metadata was provided uncurated.

TCRbeta CDR3 regions were amplified from genomic DNA using the immunoSEQ Assay, a bias-controlled multiplex PCR. The original methods were these. The number of nucleated cells in each sample was estimated by amplification of reference gene primers within the assay. Sequence reads were collapsed and filtered to measure the absolute abundance of every unique TCRbeta CDR3 rearrangement. For each sample, productive Simpson clonality was calculated by taking the square root of Simpson's diversity index across productive rearrangements. TCRdb stores this immuneACCESS table with in-frame sequences only. Part of the clones is absent; in the studies checked, under half of the shortfall reflects unresolved V genes, and no reason is known for the rest. V, J and clone size were drawn from that table, and D and trimming were deduced from the DNA. Here the sample has fewer than 400,000 clones; 85% occur a single time. The ten largest make up around 2% of the sample.

Germline trimming amounts to 4 bases on V and 4 bases on J, with 8 as the count of junction bases outside the gene matches. The CDR3 runs 14 amino acids, cysteine and phenylalanine included. CDR3 DNA only is kept here, 42 bases in frame from base 1. CDR1 and CDR2 are read off the germline V gene (reference sequence) as GTSNPN and SVGIG. This clonotype originated in a young woman who had been exposed to COVID-19. The receptor chain draws on TRBV30 and TRBJ2-7; TRBD2 aligns with 9 central bases. The specimen sequenced was PBMCs or T cells enriched from blood (not recorded which). Here is the DNA: TGTGCCTGGAATATCGCGGGAGGGCCATACGAGCAGTACTTC. This yields the protein CAWNIAGGPYEQYF.